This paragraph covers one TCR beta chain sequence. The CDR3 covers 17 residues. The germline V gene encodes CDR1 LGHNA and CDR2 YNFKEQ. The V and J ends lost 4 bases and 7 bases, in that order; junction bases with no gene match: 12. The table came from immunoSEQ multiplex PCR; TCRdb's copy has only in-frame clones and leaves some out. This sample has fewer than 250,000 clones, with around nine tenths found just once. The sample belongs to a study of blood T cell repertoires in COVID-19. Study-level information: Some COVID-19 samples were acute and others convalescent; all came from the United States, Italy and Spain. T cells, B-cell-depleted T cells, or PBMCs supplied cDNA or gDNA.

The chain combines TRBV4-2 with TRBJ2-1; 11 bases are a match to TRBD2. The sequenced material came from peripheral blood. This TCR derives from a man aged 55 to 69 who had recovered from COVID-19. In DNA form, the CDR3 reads TGTGCCAGCAGCCGGGATAGCGGGGGGGCATTCGTGAATGAGCAGTTCTTC. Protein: CASSRDSGGAFVNEQFF.